The entry that follows covers one T cell receptor (beta chain) sequence. Its antigen is not known. This specimen comes from a study of cytomegalovirus exposure and HLA in healthy donors. 60 Vbeta and 13 Jbeta primers were used in PCR. Some clones are missing from TCRdb's copy, which holds only in-frame ones; the method was immunoSEQ multiplex PCR. The table lists about 140,000 clones, approximately 84% of them singletons, with 1.4% in the top ten. This CDR3 comprises 15 residues. CDR1 and CDR2 (germline): MNHEY, SMNVEV (reference sequence). Study-level findings and limits: Earlier analysis yielded a pattern in which most TCR beta V segments were productive about 87% or about 30% of the time. Reports indicate that TCR beta sequences accurately predicted the HLA-A and HLA-B alleles of most subjects. Equally common other TCR beta chains were less clonally expanded than HLA-associated ones, a later analysis found.

This TCR was sampled from a man younger than 40 in good health and CMV-seropositive. J is TRBJ2-5 and V is TRBV27; 9 positions agree with TRBD1. The end of the DNA aligns better with TRBJ2-7, so the J call may be wrong. Sequenced sample: PBMCs. The CDR3 is CASSLGTGLSYEQYF. CDR3 bases: TGTGCCAGCAGTCTCGGGACAGGGCTCTCCTACGAGCAGTACTTC.